The clone carrying this T cell receptor beta chain has just one count. The J segment lost 4 bases and the V segment lost 2 bases, leaving 6 bases of the junction unmatched. This CDR3 contains 16 residues. Germline values: CDR1 ENHRY, CDR2 SYGVKD. The entry originates in a study of OX40 agonist ivuxolimab in advanced cancers. TCRdb's copy holds only in-frame clones and misses some; the assay was immunoSEQ multiplex PCR. The table lists nearly 55,000 clones, around 89% of them singletons. V usage is TRBV10-3 and J usage is TRBJ1-1; 11 bases line up with TRBD1. This TCR was sampled from an adult with an advanced solid tumor such as melanoma, head and neck, liver or kidney cancer. The sequencing used CD4+ or CD8+ T cells sorted from blood, collected in a trial of the OX40 agonist ivuxolimab. The CDR3 DNA reads TGTGCCATCAGTGAGGGTCCGGGACAGGGGGTCACTGAAGCTTTCTTT. Amino acid sequence: CAISEGPGQGVTEAFF.